This T cell receptor beta chain was recorded in a study of shared clonotypes between healthy human individuals (dated by TCRdb to 2020 to 2022). Concerning the study at large: A few men and a couple of women, aged 18 to 49 years, made up the cohort. For each donor, CD4 naive and CD4 memory were each given three plates, CD8 naive was given two plates, and CD8 memory was given one plate. Blood TCR repertoires of 5 or 6 healthy adults were deeply sequenced to estimate repertoire size and the extent of clonotype sharing between individuals. To increase sequencing depth and limit assay-specific biases, different laboratories used diverse techniques to prepare libraries and sequence TCR repertoires. Each donor's leukapheresis produced roughly between roughly 0.94 and 9.5 billion PBMCs.

On this clone itself: Its antigen target is currently unknown. Base qualities are missing; no much larger clone stands one base away.

Using the deep immunoSEQ assay, TCR CDR3 regions were amplified from genomic DNA by multiplex PCR. Genomic DNA extracted from each cell subset was distributed evenly over all wells of several immunoSEQ 96-well plates, and each plate served as one replicate. For sorted subsets, about 200 ng genomic DNA, equal to tens of thousands of T cell genomes, was loaded into each replicate PCR. The purified libraries were quantified using a Qubit 3.0 fluorometer, sized with a Bioanalyzer 2100, and then quantified again using the KAPA Library Quantification kit. A separate single-read 150-cycle Illumina NextSeq 550 flow cell was used to sequence each immunoSEQ 96-well plate. The published analysis was carried out like this. Because the immunoSEQ output included only junctional sequences and no quality scores, the filtering could not be the same as the filtering used for full-length reads. To assign V/J genes and CDR3, sequences were annotated using PyIR, a Python wrapper for IgBLAST v1.9, with IMGT germline references. Reads were removed for weak V/J assignments (E-value above 1e-6), missing CDR3, stop codons, out-of-frame junctions, or ambiguous translated residues. V3J clonotypes were defined as sequences sharing an identical inferred V gene, J gene, and CDR3 amino acid sequence. Percentage overlap between repertoires was computed as shared unique clonotypes divided by the size of the smaller repertoire. Richness of each repertoire was evaluated using RTK rarefaction, the Chao1 estimator, and Recon v2.1 estimates of unobserved clonotypes. For all TCRbeta clonotypes obtained by the gDNA method from a handful of donors, generation probabilities were computed with OLGA. The table comes from immuneACCESS by way of TCRdb, which keeps in-frame sequences with V and J called. Part of the clones is missing from these tables; in studies checked, under half for an unresolved V gene and the rest for unknown reasons. V, J and clone size reflect that table, while D and trimming were determined from the DNA. This sample comprises nearly 600,000 clones, 95% of them detected only once. The ten largest clones capture 0.11% of the sample.

Broader findings and caveats from the paper: Sampling was restricted to blood, and TCR repertoires in tissue are likely to differ from TCR repertoires in blood. Compared with non-shared clonotypes, clonotypes shared by all four sorted-subset donors had higher generation probabilities. Because the study included a small number of donors, the genetic and exposure-history diversity represented was limited. Estimated clonotype richness was generally larger for naive than for memory subsets. Based on pairwise subsampling, the degree of clonotype sharing among donors was expected to be affected by sequencing depth. Around 5% of naive CD4, 3.5% of naive CD8, approximately 2.2% of memory CD4, and over 0.35% of memory CD8 clonotypes were shared across several donors. Rarefaction of sorted-subset datasets indicated incomplete sequencing despite the large sequencing depth.

V sheds 4 bases and J sheds 9 bases, leaving 20 bases between their ends. The germline V gene encodes CDR1 SGHNT and CDR2 YYREEE (reference sequence). The CDR3 runs 15 amino acids, cysteine and phenylalanine included. The DNA shown is the 45-base CDR3, in frame from base 1. CD8 naive samples were obtained by positive selection for CCR7 among CD45RO-negative cells, yielding a CD45RA+CCR7+ population from which TemRA cells were excluded. Donors were healthy HIV-negative adults with no recently reported acute infections or vaccinations. Only Caucasian adults living in Nashville, Tennessee, USA were represented among the donors. Blood was obtained by leukapheresis, after which PBMCs were separated by Ficoll-Histopaque density gradient centrifugation and cryopreserved in liquid nitrogen vapor phase. Purity and quantity of every magnetically sorted T cell population were checked by analytical flow cytometry. Genomic DNA was isolated from each sorted fraction and quantified by UV absorbance on a Nanodrop 2000c.

This TCR was sampled from a woman in her thirties in good health. The sequence is built from TRBV5-4 and TRBJ2-1; the D gene could be TRBD1 or TRBD2, each one agreeing over 5 bases. The specimen was naive CD8+ T cells sorted from blood. The sample's cell subset or site label is to be understood as: CD45RA+CCR7+. The CDR3 sequence is CASSPFSGPGAEQFF. In nucleotide form, the sequence is TGTGCCAGCAGCCCCTTCTCTGGCCCCGGGGCTGAGCAGTTCTTC.